One sample yielded the 2 T cell receptor beta chains listed below, sequenced in a study of blood T cell repertoires in COVID-19. Here immunoSEQ multiplex PCR was the method, and the copy in TCRdb shows in-frame clones only, minus some. In the table there are about 400,000 clones, about 89% of which are singletons. Sequenced: peripheral blood. The receptors were gathered from a woman aged 25-40 years with acute or convalescent COVID-19.

Here the CDR3 reads CATRRGGTGELFF. The CDR3 bases are TGTGCCACCCGGAGAGGGGGAACCGGGGAGCTGTTTTTT. The V gene is TRBV24-1, the J gene TRBJ2-2, with D tentatively TRBD1 (6 bases). CDR1 is KGHDR, CDR2 SFDVKD, per germline. The V and J ends lost 9 bases and 5 bases respectively, with 12 bases between them. The CDR3 totals 13 residues.

The rearrangement links TRBV7-8 to TRBJ2-5; D is possibly TRBD1 (6 bases). Trimming shortened V by 4 bases and J by 9 bases, and 12 bases separated the two germline ends. CDR1 is SGHVS and CDR2 is FQNEAQ in the germline V gene. This CDR3 is built from 12 residues. The CDR3 loop reads CASSWLQGAQYF. CDR3 sequence (DNA): TGTGCCAGCAGCTGGCTACAGGGAGCCCAGTACTTC. Full variable domain (remainder filled in from reference TRBV7-8 and TRBJ2-5): GAGVSQSPRYKVAKRGQDVALRCDPISGHVSLFWYQQALGQGPEFLTYFQNEAQLDKSGLPSDRFFAERPEGSVSTLKIQRTQQEDSAVYLCASSWLQGAQYFGPGTRLLVL.